This TCR beta chain originates from a study of response to subunit inactivated influenza vaccine. General observations from the study: New T cells are recruited in small numbers by each seasonal influenza vaccination, according to the authors' suggestion.

TCRdb reprocessed the RT-PCR reads with MiXCR, giving one entry per CDR3 protein. This repertoire shows hundreds of thousands of distinct CDR3 sequences, 15% to 19% found once; its top ten account for 9.5% to 13%. This clonotype has only a few counts. The antigen remains unidentified. Germline assignment: CDR1 DFQATT and CDR2 SNEGSKA (reference sequence). This CDR3 is 12 amino acids long. The V and J ends lost 3 bases and 4 bases respectively, with 8 bases between them. The specimen comprised PBMCs from blood, sampled 11 to 12 days after vaccination. V usage is TRBV20-1 and J usage is TRBJ2-3; D is unclear. The receptor's source is a man aged 50-60 years who received an inactivated influenza vaccine. CDR3 bases: TGCAGTGCTAGGACCGGGTCAGATACGCAGTATTTT. It encodes CSARTGSDTQYF.